This TCR beta chain was profiled in a study of T cell responses to AZD1222 COVID-19 vaccine. Across the study: Pooling was applied to second doses at about 4 or about 12 weeks.

Libraries were prepared by immunoSEQ multiplex PCR; TCRdb keeps only in-frame clonotypes and omits some of them. The data show 150,000 to 160,000 clones, roughly 90% seen once. This CDR3 region has 16 residues. The ends lost 0 bases at V and 3 bases at J; junction bases unmatched: 8. The V gene's germline CDR1 is SGHDT and CDR2 YYEEEE. This material consisted of peripheral blood, taken on day 0 of AZD1222 vaccination. This clonotype was obtained from an adult in good health. This chain joins TRBV5-6 and TRBJ2-5; 7 nucleotides match TRBD2. The CDR3: CASSLGSGLAEETQYF. CDR3 coding DNA: TGTGCCAGCAGCTTGGGGAGCGGGCTAGCGGAAGAGACCCAGTACTTC.